This record concerns one T cell receptor beta chain sequence. The antigen is undetermined. Donors had nominal health at sampling but likely had unrecorded immune exposures. V dropped 2 bases and J dropped 7 bases, with 5 bases sitting between them. Germline lookup yields CDR1 MNHEY and CDR2 SVGAGI. The CDR3 runs to 11 residues. PCR primers comprised 60 Vbeta and 13 Jbeta primers. Assay used: immunoSEQ multiplex PCR; TCRdb lists only in-frame clones, some missing. The sample has over 85,000 clones; roughly 85% are singletons. This sample is drawn from a study of cytomegalovirus exposure and HLA in healthy donors. Points from the study as a whole: The authors listed some 160 TCR beta chains as cytomegalovirus-associated. Later genetic work tied a missense DCLRE1C variant to beta-chain V and J trimming.

The sequence was obtained from a middle-aged man in good health and CMV-seronegative. Sequences were obtained from PBMCs. The chain carries TRBV6-5 and TRBJ1-1; TRBD1 is a possible D gene (5 bases). CDR3 region: CASSYRGEAFF. In DNA, the CDR3 is TGTGCCAGCAGTTACAGGGGTGAAGCTTTCTTT.